One T cell receptor (beta chain) is described in this entry. The antigen is undetermined. This sample is drawn from a study of graft-versus-host responses after intestinal transplantation. At the level of the study: As for transplant type, recipients had multivisceral, liver-intestinal, or isolated intestinal grafts.

Germline V lookup: CDR1 MNHNY, CDR2 SVGAGI (reference sequence). This CDR3 has 16 amino acids. V lost 2 bases, J lost 2 bases, and 4 bases stayed unmatched. Repertoires were generated with immunoSEQ multiplex PCR, while TCRdb's copy carries only in-frame clones and drops some. The table shows roughly 30,000 clones, with roughly four fifths occurring only once. Regarding the study as a whole: Those patients showing graft-donor T cell macrochimerism displayed high graft-versus-host to host-versus-graft clonal ratios in allografts. The recipient marrow held GvH clones, and some of them showed up first in ileum or blood.

The sequence was obtained from a human donor who received an intestinal transplant. The V call is TRBV6-6, the J call TRBJ2-3, with 10 nucleotides matching TRBD2. Specimen: unstimulated CD8+ T cells sorted from spleen or lymph node cells, collected before intestinal transplant. For the CDR3, the DNA is TGTGCCAGCAGTTACAGCCTAGCGGGGGTCACAGATACGCAGTATTTT. This sequence encodes CASSYSLAGVTDTQYF.